The next 17 T cell receptor beta chains were all read from a single sample in a study of blood T cell repertoires in COVID-19 (dated by TCRdb to the early 2020s). The library was prepared using the immunoSEQ multiplex PCR assay. The source is immuneACCESS, and TCRdb retained only in-frame sequences with V and J called. Part of the clones is not carried over; for the studies checked, unresolved V genes explain less than half of this, and the remainder is unexplained. The sample table shows hundreds of thousands of clones, and about four fifths are seen once. The ten largest clonotypes hold 2.5% to 3% of the sample. The sequenced sample consisted of peripheral blood. Receptor source: a woman between 35 and 50 years old with active or convalescent COVID-19.

The V gene is TRBV9, the J gene TRBJ1-2; TRBD1 might be the D (6 bases). The V end was cut by 4 bases, the J end by 1 base, with 17 bases between. Germline V gene sequence: CDR1 SGDLS, CDR2 YYNGEE. The CDR3 has 16 residues. CDR3 residues: CASSRRGQRNNYGYTF. The DNA of the CDR3 is TGTGCCAGCAGCCGCCGCGGACAGAGGAATAACTATGGCTACACCTTC.

The chain joins TRBV6-2 or TRBV6-3 to TRBJ1-5; TRBD1 aligns across 12 bases. With V trimmed by 4 bases and J by 7 bases, 5 bases remained unmatched. Germline loops: CDR1 MNHEY, CDR2 SVGEGT. The CDR3 loop spans 15 amino acids. The CDR3, as DNA: TGTGCCAGCAGTTGGGACAGGGGGCATCAACAGCCCCAGCATTTT. Amino acids: CASSWDRGHQQPQHF.

This clone was seen repeatedly, ten times or more. The chain employs TRBV3-1 (or the pseudogene TRBV3-2) and TRBJ1-3; D ambiguous. V lost 3 bases and J lost 8, with 8 bases in between. The CDR3 is made up of 12 amino acids. Germline V gene lookup returns CDR1 LGHDT and CDR2 YNNKEL (reference sequence). The CDR3 is CASSQAGYTIYF. Here the CDR3 DNA reads TGTGCCAGCAGCCAGGCAGGATACACCATATATTTT.

The chain has TRBV9 and TRBJ1-2; perhaps TRBD1 as D (6 bases). The V and J ends lost 0 bases and 5 bases respectively, with 14 bases between them. This CDR3 comprises 15 residues. From germline, CDR1 is SGDLS and CDR2 YYNGEE. CDR3 DNA: TGTGCCAGCAGCGTAGAGGGGGAGACAGCTTATGGCTACACCTTC. Protein: CASSVEGETAYGYTF. Together with reference TRBV9 and TRBJ1-2, the CDR3 gives the full variable domain: DSGVTQTPKHLITATGQRVTLRCSPRSGDLSVYWYQQSLDQGLQFLIQYYNGEERAKGNILERFSAQQFPDLHSELNLSSLELGDSALYFCASSVEGETAYGYTFGSGTRLTVV.

The rearrangement links TRBV2 to TRBJ1-5; D not resolved. V gave up 3 bases and J gave up 0 bases, with 6 bases separating them. The V gene's germline CDR1 is SNHLY and CDR2 FYNNEI. The CDR3 contains 14 residues. The CDR3 sequence: CASSEAYSNQPQHF. CDR3 nucleotide sequence: TGTGCCAGCAGTGAGGCTTATAGCAATCAGCCCCAGCATTTT.

The J gene is TRBJ1-4, the V gene TRBV15; a possible D gene is TRBD1 (6 bases). V was clipped by 0 bases and J by 16 bases, with 12 bases between them. This CDR3 spans 12 amino acids. Germline-derived CDR1 and CDR2 are LNHNV and YYDKDF (reference sequence). The CDR3 region has the DNA TGTGCCACCAGCAGAGATGGGACAAACGAGTTTTTT. This gives the protein CATSRDGTNEFF.

V and J are TRBV7-3 and TRBJ2-3, with D unclear. V shed 5 bases and J shed 0 bases, with 12 bases lying between them. The CDR3 loop spans 15 amino acids. Germline assignment: CDR1 SGHTA and CDR2 FQGTGA. CDR3 sequence: CASSPRLSSTDTQYF. Here the CDR3 DNA reads TGTGCCAGCAGCCCCCGACTGTCTAGCACAGATACGCAGTATTTT. The full variable domain, with the rest looked up from reference TRBV7-3 and TRBJ2-3, is GAGVSQTPSNKVTEKGKYVELRCDPISGHTALYWYRQSLGQGPEFLIYFQGTGAADDSGLPNDRFFAVRPEGSVSTLKIQRTERGDSAVYLCASSPRLSSTDTQYFGPGTRLTVL.

This clone was recorded only once. This chain joins TRBV29-1 and TRBJ1-4; tentative D call: TRBD1 (6 bases). The CDR3 is made up of 12 amino acids. In germline, CDR1 is SQVTM, CDR2 ANQGSEA. The V end was cut by 6 bases, the J end by 6 bases, with 11 bases between. The CDR3 sequence is CSVRQEDEKLFF. CDR3 coding DNA: TGCAGCGTAAGACAGGAGGATGAAAAACTGTTTTTT. The full variable domain, completed using reference TRBV29-1 and TRBJ1-4, is SAVISQKPSRDICQRGTSLTIQCQVDSQVTMMFWYRQQPGQSLTLIATANQGSEATYESGFVIDKFPISRPNLTFSTLTVSNMSPEDSSIYLCSVRQEDEKLFFGSGTQLSVL.

This clone has a count of ten or more. J is TRBJ2-1 and V is TRBV4-1, with 8 bases fitting TRBD2. Per the germline V gene, CDR1 is MGHRA and CDR2 is YSYEKL. This CDR3 spans 16 amino acids. The trim removed 0 bases at V and 10 bases at J, leaving 11 bases unmatched. CDR3 loop: CASSQDLTSDLGEQFF. The CDR3 bases are TGCGCCAGCAGCCAAGATCTGACTAGCGATCTTGGGGAGCAGTTCTTC.

This clone was seen a single time. The V gene is TRBV19, the J gene TRBJ2-1, with D perhaps TRBD2 (6 bases). The CDR3 covers 16 residues. The V gene lost 5 bases and the J gene lost 7 bases, with 21 bases spanning the gap. Germline loops: CDR1 LNHDA, CDR2 SQIVND (reference sequence). The CDR3 here is CASSRGTPQLGNEQFF. The CDR3 nucleotides read TGTGCCAGTAGTCGCGGGACTCCCCAGCTGGGGAATGAGCAGTTCTTC.

This chain connects TRBV7-9 to TRBJ2-7, with TRBD2 matching 7 bases. This CDR3 region has 14 residues. CDR1 SEHNR and CDR2 FQNEAQ come from the germline V gene (reference sequence). Losses at the gene ends were 3 bases for V and 5 bases for J; bases not matched to a gene: 7. The CDR3 DNA reads as TGTGCCAGCAGCTTCGGCGGGAGCCGGGACGAGCAGTACTTC. The encoded protein is CASSFGGSRDEQYF.

V and J are TRBV5-1 and TRBJ2-5; D not certain. Germline values: CDR1 SGHRS, CDR2 YFSETQ. V shed 0 bases and J shed 3 bases, with 6 bases lying between them. CDR3 length: 13 residues. The CDR3 DNA reads TGCGCCAGCAGCTTGGGCAGCGAAGAGACCCAGTACTTC. This sequence encodes CASSLGSEETQYF. Full variable domain (rest looked up from reference TRBV5-1 and TRBJ2-5): KAGVTQTPRYLIKTRGQQVTLSCSPISGHRSVSWYQQTPGQGLQFLFEYFSETQRNKGNFPGRFSGRQFSNSRSEMNVSTLELGDSALYLCASSLGSEETQYFGPGTRLLVL.

The CDR3 is CASSLRQPTRSSYEQYF. CDR3 sequence (DNA): TGTGCCAGCAGCTTAAGACAACCCACCCGAAGCTCCTACGAGCAGTACTTC. The gene calls are TRBV7-9 and TRBJ2-7; D gene unclear. This CDR3 is built from 17 residues. The germline V gene encodes CDR1 SEHNR and CDR2 FQNEAQ (reference sequence). V was cut by 2 bases and J by 0 bases, with 17 bases left in between. Filled out from reference TRBV7-9 and TRBJ2-7, the complete variable domain reads DTGVSQNPRHKITKRGQNVTFRCDPISEHNRLYWYRQTLGQGPEFLTYFQNEAQLEKSRLLSDRFSAERPKGSFSTLEIQRTEQGDSAMYLCASSLRQPTRSSYEQYFGPGTRLTVT.

This clone was detected only once. V gene TRBV12-3 or TRBV12-4 combines with J gene TRBJ1-1; D remains unclear. V dropped 5 bases and J dropped 7 bases, with 11 bases sitting between them. CDR3 length: 12 residues. CDR3 nucleotide sequence: TGTGCCAGCAGTGGCCAACCCCGTGAAGCTTTCTTT. Protein: CASSGQPREAFF.

The chain combines TRBV7-2 with TRBJ2-7; D is unclear. Trimming removed 1 base from V and 3 bases from J, with 7 bases in between. The CDR3 consists of 13 residues. Germline lookup yields CDR1 SGHTA and CDR2 FQGNSA. The CDR3 sequence is CASSLEYGYEQYF. CDR3 DNA sequence: TGTGCCAGCAGCTTAGAGTACGGCTACGAGCAGTACTTC.

The chain uses TRBV6-5 and TRBJ1-2, with TRBD1 matching over 8 bases. V shed 1 base, J shed 2 bases, and the junction held 3 bases outside the gene matches. The germline CDR1 and CDR2 sequences are MNHEY and SVGAGI. The CDR3 covers 15 residues. Here the CDR3 DNA reads TGTGCCAGCAGTTACTTGGACAGGGAGAACTATGGCTACACCTTC. This codes for CASSYLDRENYGYTF.

In its sample, this clone was seen a few times. The V call is TRBV5-6, the J call TRBJ1-4, with D perhaps matching TRBD1 (5 bases). From germline, CDR1 is SGHDT and CDR2 YYEEEE. The CDR3 length is 15 residues. The V and J ends lost 1 base and 6 bases respectively, with 13 bases between them. The CDR3 here is CASSLNPQGDEKLFF. The CDR3 DNA sequence: TGTGCCAGCAGCTTGAATCCTCAGGGCGATGAAAAACTGTTTTTT.